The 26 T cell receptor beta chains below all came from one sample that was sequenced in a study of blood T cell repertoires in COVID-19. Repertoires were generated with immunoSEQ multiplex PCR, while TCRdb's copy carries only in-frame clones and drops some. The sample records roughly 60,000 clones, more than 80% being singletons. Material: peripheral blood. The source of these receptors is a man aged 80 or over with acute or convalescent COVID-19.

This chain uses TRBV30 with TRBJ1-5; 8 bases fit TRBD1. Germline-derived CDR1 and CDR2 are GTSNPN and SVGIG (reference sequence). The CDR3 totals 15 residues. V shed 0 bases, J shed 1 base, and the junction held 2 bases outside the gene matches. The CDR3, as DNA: TGTGCCTGGAGTGTTGGGACAGGAAGCAATCAGCCCCAGCATTTT. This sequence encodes CAWSVGTGSNQPQHF.

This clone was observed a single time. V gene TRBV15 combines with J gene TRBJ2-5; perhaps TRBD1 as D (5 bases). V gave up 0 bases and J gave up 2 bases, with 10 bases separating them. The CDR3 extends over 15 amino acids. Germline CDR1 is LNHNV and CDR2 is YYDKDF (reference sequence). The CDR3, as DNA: TGTGCCACCAGCAGAGAAGTGTCAGGGCAAGAGACCCAGTACTTC. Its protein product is CATSREVSGQETQYF.

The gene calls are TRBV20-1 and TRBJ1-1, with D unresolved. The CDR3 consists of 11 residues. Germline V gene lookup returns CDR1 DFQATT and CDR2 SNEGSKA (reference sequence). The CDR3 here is CSATEEGEAFF. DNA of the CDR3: TGCAGCGCCACAGAGGAGGGTGAAGCTTTCTTT.

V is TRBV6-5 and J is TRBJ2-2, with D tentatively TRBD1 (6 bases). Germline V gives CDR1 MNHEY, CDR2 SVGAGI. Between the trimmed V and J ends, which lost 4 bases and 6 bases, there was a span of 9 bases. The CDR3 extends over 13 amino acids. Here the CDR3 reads CASSSQGSGELFF. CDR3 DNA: TGTGCCAGCAGTTCACAGGGTTCCGGGGAGCTGTTTTTT.

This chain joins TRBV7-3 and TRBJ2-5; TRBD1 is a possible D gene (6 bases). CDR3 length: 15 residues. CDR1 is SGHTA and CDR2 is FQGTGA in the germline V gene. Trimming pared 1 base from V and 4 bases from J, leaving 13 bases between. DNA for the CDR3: TGTGCCAGCAGCTTAATCCCAGGGGTAACAGAGACCCAGTACTTC. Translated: CASSLIPGVTETQYF. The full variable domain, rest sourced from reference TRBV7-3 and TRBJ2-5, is GAGVSQTPSNKVTEKGKYVELRCDPISGHTALYWYRQSLGQGPEFLIYFQGTGAADDSGLPNDRFFAVRPEGSVSTLKIQRTERGDSAVYLCASSLIPGVTETQYFGPGTRLLVL.

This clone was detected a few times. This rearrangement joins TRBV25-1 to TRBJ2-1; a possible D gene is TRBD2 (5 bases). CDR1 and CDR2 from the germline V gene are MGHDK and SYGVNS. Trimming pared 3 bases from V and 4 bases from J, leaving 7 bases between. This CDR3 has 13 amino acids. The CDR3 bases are TGTGCCAGCAGTGACGGGATTTACAATGAGCAGTTCTTC. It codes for CASSDGIYNEQFF.

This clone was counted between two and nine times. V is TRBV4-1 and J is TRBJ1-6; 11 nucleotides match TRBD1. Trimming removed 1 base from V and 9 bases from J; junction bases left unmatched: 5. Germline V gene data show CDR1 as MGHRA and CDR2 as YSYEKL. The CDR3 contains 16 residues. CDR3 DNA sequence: TGCGCCAGCAGCCAAGCCATGGGGACAGGGGGTTCACCCCTCCACTTT. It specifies CASSQAMGTGGSPLHF.

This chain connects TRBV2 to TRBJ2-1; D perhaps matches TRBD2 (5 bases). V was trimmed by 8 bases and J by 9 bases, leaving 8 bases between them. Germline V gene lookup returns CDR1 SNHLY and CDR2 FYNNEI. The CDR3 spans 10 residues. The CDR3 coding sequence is TGTGCCAGCGCAGAGGGTGAGCAGTTCTTC. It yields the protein CASAEGEQFF.

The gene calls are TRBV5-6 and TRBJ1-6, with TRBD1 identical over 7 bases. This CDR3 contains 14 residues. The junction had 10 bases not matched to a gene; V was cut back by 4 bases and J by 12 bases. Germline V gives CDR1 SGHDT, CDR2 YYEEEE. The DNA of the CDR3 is TGTGCCAGCAGCACGGACAGGACGGTGGGACCCCTCCACTTT. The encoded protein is CASSTDRTVGPLHF.

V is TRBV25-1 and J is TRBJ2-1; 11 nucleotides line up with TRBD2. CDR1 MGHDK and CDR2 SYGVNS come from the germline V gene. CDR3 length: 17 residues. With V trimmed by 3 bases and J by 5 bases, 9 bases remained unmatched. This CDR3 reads CASSDPTIAGGDNEQFF. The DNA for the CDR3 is TGTGCCAGCAGTGATCCCACCATAGCGGGGGGGGACAATGAGCAGTTCTTC.

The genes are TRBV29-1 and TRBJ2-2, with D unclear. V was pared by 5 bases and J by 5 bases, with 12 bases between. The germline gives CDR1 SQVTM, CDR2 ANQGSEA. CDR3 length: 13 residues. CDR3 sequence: CSVRGGLTGELFF. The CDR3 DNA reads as TGCAGCGTTCGAGGTGGTTTAACCGGGGAGCTGTTTTTT.

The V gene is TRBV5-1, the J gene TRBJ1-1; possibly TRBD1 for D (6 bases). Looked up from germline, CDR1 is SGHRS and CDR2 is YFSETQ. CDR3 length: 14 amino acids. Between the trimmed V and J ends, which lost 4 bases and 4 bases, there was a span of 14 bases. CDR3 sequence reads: CASSEGVLATEAFF. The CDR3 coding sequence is TGCGCCAGCAGCGAGGGGGTTCTTGCCACTGAAGCTTTCTTT.

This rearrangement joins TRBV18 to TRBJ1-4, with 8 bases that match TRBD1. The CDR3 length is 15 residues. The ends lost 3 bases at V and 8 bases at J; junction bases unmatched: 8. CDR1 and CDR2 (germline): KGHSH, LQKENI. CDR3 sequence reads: CASSPSGQGGEKLFF. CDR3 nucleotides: TGTGCCAGCTCACCTTCAGGACAGGGAGGAGAAAAACTGTTTTTT.

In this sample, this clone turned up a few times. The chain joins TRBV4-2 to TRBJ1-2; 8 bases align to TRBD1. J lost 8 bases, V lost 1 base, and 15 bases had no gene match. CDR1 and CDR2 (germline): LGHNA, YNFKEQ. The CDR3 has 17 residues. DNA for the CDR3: TGTGCCAGCAGCCAAGCAGGTTGGAACAGGGGGATAAGGGGCTACACCTTC. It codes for CASSQAGWNRGIRGYTF.

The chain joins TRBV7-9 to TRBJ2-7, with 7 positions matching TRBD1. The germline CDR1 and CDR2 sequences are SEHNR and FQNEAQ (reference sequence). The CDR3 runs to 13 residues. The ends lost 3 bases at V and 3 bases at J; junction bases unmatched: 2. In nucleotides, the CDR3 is TGTGCCAGCAGCTTTACAGGGGACTACGAGCAGTACTTC. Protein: CASSFTGDYEQYF.

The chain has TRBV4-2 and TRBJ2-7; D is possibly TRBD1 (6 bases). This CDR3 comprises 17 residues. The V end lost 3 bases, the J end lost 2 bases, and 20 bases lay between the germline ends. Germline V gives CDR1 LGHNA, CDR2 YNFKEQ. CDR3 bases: TGTGCCAGCAGCCAGACCTCCGGGACAACTTTTCCCTACGAGCAGTACTTC. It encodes CASSQTSGTTFPYEQYF.

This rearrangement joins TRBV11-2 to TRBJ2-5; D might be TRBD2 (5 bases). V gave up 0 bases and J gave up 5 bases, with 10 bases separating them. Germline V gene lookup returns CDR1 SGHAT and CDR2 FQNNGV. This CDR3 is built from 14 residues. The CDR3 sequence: CASSLEILAETQYF. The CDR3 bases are TGTGCCAGCAGCTTAGAGATTCTAGCCGAGACCCAGTACTTC.

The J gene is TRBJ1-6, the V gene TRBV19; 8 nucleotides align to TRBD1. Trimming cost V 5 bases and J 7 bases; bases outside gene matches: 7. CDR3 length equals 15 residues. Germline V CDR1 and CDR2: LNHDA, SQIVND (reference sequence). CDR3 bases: TGTGCCAGTAGTCCTGGACAGGGACGGAATTCACCCCTCCACTTT. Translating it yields CASSPGQGRNSPLHF. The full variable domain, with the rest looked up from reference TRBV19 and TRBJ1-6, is DGGITQSPKYLFRKEGQNVTLSCEQNLNHDAMYWYRQDPGQGLRLIYYSQIVNDFQKGDIAEGYSVSREKKESFPLTVTSAQKNPTAFYLCASSPGQGRNSPLHFGNGTRLTVT.

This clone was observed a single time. The DNA for the CDR3 is TGTGCCAGCAGCTCTGGGACAGGGCTTAACTATGGCTACACCTTC. This translates into CASSSGTGLNYGYTF. The rearrangement joins TRBV7-9 to TRBJ1-2; 9 nucleotides align to TRBD1. Germline V lookup: CDR1 SEHNR, CDR2 FQNEAQ (reference sequence). J gave up 1 base and V 4 bases, and 4 bases lay outside the gene matches. The CDR3 runs to 15 residues.

For the CDR3, the DNA is TGTGCCAGCAGCTCTCAGGGTGGGGACACTGAAGCTTTCTTT. Translation: CASSSQGGDTEAFF. The chain carries TRBV11-3 and TRBJ1-1, with D tentatively TRBD1 (5 bases). Deletions cut 4 bases from V and 3 bases from J, with 12 bases between. The CDR3 is made up of 14 amino acids. Germline V gene data show CDR1 as SGHNT and CDR2 as YENEEA.

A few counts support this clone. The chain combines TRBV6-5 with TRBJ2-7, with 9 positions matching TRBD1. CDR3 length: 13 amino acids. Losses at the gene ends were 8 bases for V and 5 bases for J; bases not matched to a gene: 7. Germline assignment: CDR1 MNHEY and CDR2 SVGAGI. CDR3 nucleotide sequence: TGTGCCAGCGGGACAGGGCGTCCGGACGAGCAGTACTTC. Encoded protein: CASGTGRPDEQYF.

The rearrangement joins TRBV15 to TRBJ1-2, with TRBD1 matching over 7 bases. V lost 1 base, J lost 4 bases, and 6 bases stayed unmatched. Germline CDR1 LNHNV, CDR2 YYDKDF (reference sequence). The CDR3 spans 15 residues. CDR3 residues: CATSRAGRDSYGYTF. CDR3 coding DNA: TGTGCCACCAGCAGAGCCGGCCGGGACAGCTATGGCTACACCTTC.

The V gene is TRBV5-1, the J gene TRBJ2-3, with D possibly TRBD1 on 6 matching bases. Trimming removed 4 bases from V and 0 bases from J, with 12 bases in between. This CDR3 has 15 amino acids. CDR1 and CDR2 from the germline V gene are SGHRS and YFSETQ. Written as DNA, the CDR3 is TGCGCCAGCAGCAACAGGGACCAGAGCACAGATACGCAGTATTTT. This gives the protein CASSNRDQSTDTQYF.

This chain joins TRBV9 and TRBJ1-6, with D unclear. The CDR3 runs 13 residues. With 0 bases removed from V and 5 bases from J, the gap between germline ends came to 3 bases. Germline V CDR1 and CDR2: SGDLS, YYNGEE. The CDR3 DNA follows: TGTGCCAGCAGCGTAGATAATAATTCACCCCTCCACTTT. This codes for CASSVDNNSPLHF.

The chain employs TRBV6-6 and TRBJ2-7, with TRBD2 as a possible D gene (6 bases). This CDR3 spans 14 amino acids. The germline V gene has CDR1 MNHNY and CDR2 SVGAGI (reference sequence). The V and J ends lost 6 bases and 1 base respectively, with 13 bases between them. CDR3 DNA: TGTGCCAGCAGCCTTGGAGGGACTTCCTACGAGCAGTACTTC. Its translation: CASSLGGTSYEQYF.

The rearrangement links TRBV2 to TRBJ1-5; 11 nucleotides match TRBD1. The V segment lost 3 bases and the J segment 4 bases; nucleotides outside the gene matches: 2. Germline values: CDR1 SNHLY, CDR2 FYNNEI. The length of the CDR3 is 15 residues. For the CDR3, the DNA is TGTGCCAGCAGTGATGGGACAGGGGGGAATCAGCCCCAGCATTTT. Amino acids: CASSDGTGGNQPQHF.